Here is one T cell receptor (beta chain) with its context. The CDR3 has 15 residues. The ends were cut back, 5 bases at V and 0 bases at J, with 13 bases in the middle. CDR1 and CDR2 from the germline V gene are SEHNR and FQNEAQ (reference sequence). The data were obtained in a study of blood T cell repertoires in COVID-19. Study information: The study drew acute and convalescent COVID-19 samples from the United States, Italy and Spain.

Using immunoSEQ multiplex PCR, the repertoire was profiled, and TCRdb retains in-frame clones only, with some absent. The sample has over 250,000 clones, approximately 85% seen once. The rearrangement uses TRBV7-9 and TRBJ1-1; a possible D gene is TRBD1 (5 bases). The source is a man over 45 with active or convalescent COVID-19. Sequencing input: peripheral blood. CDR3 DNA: TGTGCCAGCAGCCCAACCGGACACATGAACACTGAAGCTTTCTTT. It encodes CASSPTGHMNTEAFF.